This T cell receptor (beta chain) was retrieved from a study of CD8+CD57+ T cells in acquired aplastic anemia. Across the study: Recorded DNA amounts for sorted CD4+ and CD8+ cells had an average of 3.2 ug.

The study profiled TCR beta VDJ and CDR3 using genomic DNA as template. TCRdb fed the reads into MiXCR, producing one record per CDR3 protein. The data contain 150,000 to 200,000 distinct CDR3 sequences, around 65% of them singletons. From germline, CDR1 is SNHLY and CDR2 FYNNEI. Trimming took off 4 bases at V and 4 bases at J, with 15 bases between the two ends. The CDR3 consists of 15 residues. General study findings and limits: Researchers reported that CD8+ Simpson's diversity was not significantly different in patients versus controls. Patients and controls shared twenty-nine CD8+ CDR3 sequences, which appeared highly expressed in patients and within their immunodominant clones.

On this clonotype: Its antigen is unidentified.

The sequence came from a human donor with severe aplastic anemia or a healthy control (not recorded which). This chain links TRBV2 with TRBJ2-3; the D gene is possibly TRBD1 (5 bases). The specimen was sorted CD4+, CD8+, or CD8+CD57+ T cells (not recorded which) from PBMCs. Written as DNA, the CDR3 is TGTGCCAGCAGTGGACAGAAGGTGGTGGCAGATACGCAGTATTTT. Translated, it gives CASSGQKVVADTQYF.